This TCR beta chain emerged from a study of T cells in Graves' hyperthyroidism and ophthalmopathy. Study results and limitations: A 13 V-J model separated ophthalmopathy from stable hyperthyroidism.

V dropped 5 bases and J dropped 5 bases, with 16 bases sitting between them. The CDR3 covers 15 residues. Germline CDR1 reads MNHNS; CDR2 reads SASEGT. As concerns this clonotype: Its target is unknown.

For Graves' hyperthyroidism to be stable, ophthalmopathy could not progress within 18 months. Researchers took RNA transcripts and amplified the TCR beta CDR3 regions from them. In the first-round RT-PCR of the TCR CDR3, the HTBI primer set was used. One entry per CDR3 protein, called by TCRdb with MiXCR from the multiplex PCR reads. The table lists some 560,000 distinct CDR3 sequences, 14% of them singletons, with roughly 13% in the top ten. Specimen: blood. The TCR originated in a woman in her 40s with Graves' hyperthyroidism. The chain combines TRBV6-1 with TRBJ2-1; possible D gene TRBD1, 5 bases. The CDR3 loop reads CASSSTENLNNEQFF. In DNA form, the CDR3 reads TGTGCCAGCAGTTCGACAGAAAACCTGAACAATGAGCAGTTCTTC.